What follows are 8 T cell receptor beta chains derived from one specimen sequenced in a study of Ad26.COV2.S vaccination and SARS-CoV-2 variants (dated by TCRdb to the early 2020s). The library relied on the immunoSEQ multiplex PCR assay. As stored in TCRdb, this immuneACCESS dataset retains in-frame rearrangements with V and J assigned. A fraction of the clones does not appear; measured against another copy, unresolved V genes explain less than half of the discrepancy, and the remainder lacks a known reason. Here the sample has roughly 320,000 clones; around 84% occur a single time. The top ten hold under 2% of the sample. Read against the paper, the sample's treatment or condition label means: around 19 received Ad26.COV2.S at low or high dose, single or two shots; several received placebo; per-sample allocation not given. For vaccine and placebo recipients, repertoires were sequenced using samples collected on day 63 after the first injection.

The sample in question was peripheral blood, obtained in a trial of Ad26.COV2.S vaccine versus placebo. The receptors were sampled from a person between 18 and 60 years old who received the Ad26.COV2.S COVID-19 vaccine or a placebo.

The chain combines TRBV6-2 or TRBV6-3 with TRBJ1-5; TRBD1 matches 7 bases. J gave up 6 bases and V 4 bases, and 3 bases lay outside the gene matches. CDR1 and CDR2 (germline): MNHEY, SVGEGT. The length of the CDR3 is 13 residues. CDR3 protein: CASSFNRGQPQHF. The CDR3 bases are TGTGCCAGCAGTTTCAACAGGGGTCAGCCCCAGCATTTT.

The V and J genes are TRBV10-3 and TRBJ2-7; tentative D call: TRBD1 (6 bases). The V gene lost 7 bases and the J gene lost 1 base, with 11 bases spanning the gap. Germline values: CDR1 ENHRY, CDR2 SYGVKD. The CDR3 is 13 amino acids. The CDR3 sequence: CAIKEGGSYEQYF. In DNA, the CDR3 is TGTGCCATCAAAGAAGGGGGTTCCTACGAGCAGTACTTC.

V is TRBV19 and J is TRBJ1-5, with unresolved D. The V gene lost 3 bases and the J gene lost 3 bases, with 9 bases spanning the gap. Germline V gives CDR1 LNHDA, CDR2 SQIVND (reference sequence). The CDR3 contains 14 residues. CDR3 bases: TGTGCCAGTAGTATTAGGAGGTTCAATCAGCCCCAGCATTTT. Translated: CASSIRRFNQPQHF.

A single count supports this clone. This chain joins TRBV20-1 and TRBJ2-3; D tentatively fits TRBD1 or TRBD2 (5 bases each). Germline V gene data show CDR1 as DFQATT and CDR2 as SNEGSKA (reference sequence). The CDR3 has 14 residues. V was pared by 3 bases and J by 1 base, with 11 bases between. The chain's CDR3 is CSASWGKGTDTQYF. CDR3 bases: TGCAGTGCTAGTTGGGGGAAGGGCACAGATACGCAGTATTTT.

The rearrangement joins TRBV5-1 to TRBJ1-2; D is unresolved. From germline, CDR1 is SGHRS and CDR2 YFSETQ. This CDR3 is built from 13 residues. V lost 0 bases, J lost 5 bases, and 8 bases lay in between. The CDR3 DNA reads as TGCGCCAGCAGCTTGGAATACGGATATGGCTACACCTTC. Translating gives CASSLEYGYGYTF. The complete variable domain, with remaining parts taken from reference TRBV5-1 and TRBJ1-2, reads KAGVTQTPRYLIKTRGQQVTLSCSPISGHRSVSWYQQTPGQGLQFLFEYFSETQRNKGNFPGRFSGRQFSNSRSEMNVSTLELGDSALYLCASSLEYGYGYTFGSGTRLTVV.

This sequence joins TRBV7-2 and TRBJ2-2; 11 bases map to TRBD2. The V and J ends lost 5 bases and 4 bases, in that order; junction bases with no gene match: 12. The CDR3 has 18 residues. Looked up from germline, CDR1 is SGHTA and CDR2 is FQGNSA. The chain's CDR3 is CASSLRLAGGGRTGELFF. The CDR3 nucleotides read TGTGCCAGCAGCCTCAGGCTAGCGGGGGGAGGTCGCACCGGGGAGCTGTTTTTT.

V is TRBV3-1 (or the pseudogene TRBV3-2) and J is TRBJ1-1; tentatively, D is TRBD1 (5 bases). V was cut by 4 bases and J by 1 base, with 7 bases left in between. CDR1 LGHDT and CDR2 YNNKEL come from the germline V gene (reference sequence). This CDR3 has 13 amino acids. CDR3 sequence (DNA): TGTGCCAGCAGCCGCGGACAGAACACTGAAGCTTTCTTT. It is translated as CASSRGQNTEAFF.

The chain recombines TRBV4-3 with TRBJ1-2; no firm D call. The CDR3 is 13 residues long. The germline CDR1 and CDR2 sequences are LGHNA and YSLEER. V dropped 4 bases and J dropped 4 bases, with 10 bases sitting between them. The CDR3 sequence: CASSPGRTYGYTF. CDR3 sequence (DNA): TGCGCCAGCAGCCCCGGACGGACCTATGGCTACACCTTC.